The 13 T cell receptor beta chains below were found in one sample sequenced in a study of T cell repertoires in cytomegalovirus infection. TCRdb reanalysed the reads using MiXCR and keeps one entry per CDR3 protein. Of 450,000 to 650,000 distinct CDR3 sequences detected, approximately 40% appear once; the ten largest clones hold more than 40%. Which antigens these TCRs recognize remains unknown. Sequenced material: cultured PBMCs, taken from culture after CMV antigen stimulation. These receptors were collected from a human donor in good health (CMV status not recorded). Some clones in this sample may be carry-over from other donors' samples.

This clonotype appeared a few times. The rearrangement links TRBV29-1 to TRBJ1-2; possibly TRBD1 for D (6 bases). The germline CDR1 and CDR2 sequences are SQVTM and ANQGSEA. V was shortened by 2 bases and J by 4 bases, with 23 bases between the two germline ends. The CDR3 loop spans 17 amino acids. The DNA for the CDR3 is TGCAGCGTTGAATATCGATCCCCGGGACACTCCACCTATGGCTACACCTTC. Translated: CSVEYRSPGHSTYGYTF. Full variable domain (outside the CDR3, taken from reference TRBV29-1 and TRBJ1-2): SAVISQKPSRDICQRGTSLTIQCQVDSQVTMMFWYRQQPGQSLTLIATANQGSEATYESGFVIDKFPISRPNLTFSTLTVSNMSPEDSSIYLCSVEYRSPGHSTYGYTFGSGTRLTVV.

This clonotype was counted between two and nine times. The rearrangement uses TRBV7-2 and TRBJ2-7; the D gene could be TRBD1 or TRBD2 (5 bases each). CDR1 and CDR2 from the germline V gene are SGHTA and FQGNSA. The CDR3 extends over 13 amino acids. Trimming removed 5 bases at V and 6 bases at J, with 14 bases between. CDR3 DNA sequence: TGTGCCAGCAGCGCCTTTCCGGGGCTCGAGCAGTACTTC. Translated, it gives CASSAFPGLEQYF.

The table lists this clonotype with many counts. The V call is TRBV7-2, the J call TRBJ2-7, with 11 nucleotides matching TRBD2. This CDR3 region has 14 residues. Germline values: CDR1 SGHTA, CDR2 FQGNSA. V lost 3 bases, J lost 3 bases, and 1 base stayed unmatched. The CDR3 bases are TGTGCCAGCAGCTTTAGCGGGGGGGACTACGAGCAGTACTTC. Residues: CASSFSGGDYEQYF.

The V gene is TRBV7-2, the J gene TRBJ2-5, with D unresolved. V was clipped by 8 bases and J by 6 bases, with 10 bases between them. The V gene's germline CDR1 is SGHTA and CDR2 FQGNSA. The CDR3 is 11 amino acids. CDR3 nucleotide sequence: TGTGCCAGCCCGCCTAGAAAGACCCAGTACTTC. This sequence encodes CASPPRKTQYF. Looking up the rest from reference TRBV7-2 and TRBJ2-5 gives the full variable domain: GAGVSQSPSNKVTEKGKDVELRCDPISGHTALYWYRQSLGQGLEFLIYFQGNSAPDKSGLPSDRFSAERTGGSVSTLTIQRTQQEDSAVYLCASPPRKTQYFGPGTRLLVL.

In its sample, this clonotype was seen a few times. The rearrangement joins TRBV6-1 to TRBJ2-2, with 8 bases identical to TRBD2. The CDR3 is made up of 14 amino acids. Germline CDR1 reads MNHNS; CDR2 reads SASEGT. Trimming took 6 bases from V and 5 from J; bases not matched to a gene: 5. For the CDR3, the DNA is TGTGCCAGCAGGAGCGGGGGAGGGACCGGGGAGCTGTTTTTT. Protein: CASRSGGGTGELFF.

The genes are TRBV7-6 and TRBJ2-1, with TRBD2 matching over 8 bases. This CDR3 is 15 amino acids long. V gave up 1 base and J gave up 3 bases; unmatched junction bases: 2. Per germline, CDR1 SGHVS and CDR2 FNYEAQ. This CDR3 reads CASSLGAGVYNEQFF. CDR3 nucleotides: TGTGCCAGCAGCTTAGGAGCGGGAGTCTACAATGAGCAGTTCTTC.

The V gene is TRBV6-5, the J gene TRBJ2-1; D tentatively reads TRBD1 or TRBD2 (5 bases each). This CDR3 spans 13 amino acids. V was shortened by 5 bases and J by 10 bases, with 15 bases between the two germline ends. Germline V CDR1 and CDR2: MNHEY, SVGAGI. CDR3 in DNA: TGTGCCAGCAGTCTGGGACCTCGAGAGGAGCAGTTCTTC. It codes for CASSLGPREEQFF.

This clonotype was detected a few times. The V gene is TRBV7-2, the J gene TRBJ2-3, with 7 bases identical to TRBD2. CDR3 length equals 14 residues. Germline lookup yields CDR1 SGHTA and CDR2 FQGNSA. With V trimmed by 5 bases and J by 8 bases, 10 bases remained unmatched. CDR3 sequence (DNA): TGTGCCAGCAGCCCCCCCAGGGAGGGTGGTACGCAGTATTTT. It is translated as CASSPPREGGTQYF.

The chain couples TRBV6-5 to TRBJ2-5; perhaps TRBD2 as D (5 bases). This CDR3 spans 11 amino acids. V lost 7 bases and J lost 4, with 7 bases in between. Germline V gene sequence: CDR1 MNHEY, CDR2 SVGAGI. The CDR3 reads CASIAGETQYF. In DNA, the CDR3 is TGTGCCAGCATCGCGGGAGAGACCCAGTACTTC.

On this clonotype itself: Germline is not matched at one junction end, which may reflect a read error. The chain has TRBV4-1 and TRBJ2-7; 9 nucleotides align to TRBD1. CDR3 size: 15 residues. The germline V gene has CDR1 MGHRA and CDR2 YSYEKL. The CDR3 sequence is CASSPWDRESYEQYF. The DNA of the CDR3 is TGTGCCAGCTCTCCTTGGGACAGGGAATCCTACGAGCAGTACTTC.

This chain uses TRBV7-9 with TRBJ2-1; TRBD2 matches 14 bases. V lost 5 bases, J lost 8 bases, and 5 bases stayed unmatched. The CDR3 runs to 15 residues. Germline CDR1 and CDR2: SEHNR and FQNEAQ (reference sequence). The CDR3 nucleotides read TGTGCCAGCAGCACCGGGACTAGCGGGAGTTATGAGCAGTTCTTC. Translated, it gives CASSTGTSGSYEQFF. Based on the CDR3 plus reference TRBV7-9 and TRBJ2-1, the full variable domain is DTGVSQNPRHKITKRGQNVTFRCDPISEHNRLYWYRQTLGQGPEFLTYFQNEAQLEKSRLLSDRFSAERPKGSFSTLEIQRTEQGDSAMYLCASSTGTSGSYEQFFGPGTRLTVL.

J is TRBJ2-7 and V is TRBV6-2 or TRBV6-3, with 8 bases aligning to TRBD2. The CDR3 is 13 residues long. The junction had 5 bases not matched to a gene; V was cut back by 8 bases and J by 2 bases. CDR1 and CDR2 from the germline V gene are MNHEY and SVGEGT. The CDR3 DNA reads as TGTGCCAGCCGAGCGGGAGTACCCTACGAGCAGTACTTC. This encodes CASRAGVPYEQYF.

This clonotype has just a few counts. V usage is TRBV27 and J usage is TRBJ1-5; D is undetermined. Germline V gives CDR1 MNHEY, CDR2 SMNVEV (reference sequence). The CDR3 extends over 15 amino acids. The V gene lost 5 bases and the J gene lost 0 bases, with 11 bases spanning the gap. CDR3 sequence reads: CASSPGTYSNQPQHF. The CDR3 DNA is TGTGCCAGCAGTCCGGGTACCTATAGCAATCAGCCCCAGCATTTT.